A selection of T cell receptor beta chains follows, all from one sample in a study of blood T cell repertoires in COVID-19. The protocol was immunoSEQ multiplex PCR, while the TCRdb copy is restricted to in-frame clones and leaves out a portion. The profile shows around 100,000 clones, just under 85% of them singletons. Sequences were obtained from peripheral blood. The receptors come from a man in his fifties or sixties with active or convalescent COVID-19. The CDR3 runs from the conserved cysteine through the conserved F or W. Each record gives: clone size, D gene, V gene, J gene, CDR3 protein, CDR3 DNA. A D gene is named only where the DNA matches it firmly. The size field is filled for only some rows; it gives once, few, many or a size class.

>.|.|TRBV5-4|TRBJ1-2
CASSYPDGDGYTF
TGTGCCAGCAGCTACCCCGACGGGGATGGCTACACCTTC
>.|TRBD1|TRBV24-1|TRBJ2-1
CATSGSGTGSSYNEQFF
TGTGCCACCAGTGGTTCCGGGACAGGGAGCTCCTACAATGAGCAGTTCTTC
>few|TRBD2|TRBV5-1|TRBJ2-2
CASSLTRGRASTGELFF
TGCGCCAGCAGCTTGACCCGCGGGAGGGCCAGTACCGGGGAGCTGTTTTTT
>few|.|TRBV12-3/TRBV12-4|TRBJ1-6
CASKEGQGSPLHF
TGTGCCAGCAAAGAGGGACAAGGCTCACCCCTCCACTTT
>.|.|TRBV11-2|TRBJ1-2
CASSDYKEFYTF
TGTGCCAGCAGCGACTACAAGGAGTTCTACACCTTC
>.|TRBD2|TRBV28|TRBJ2-3
CASSPSLAGGIYTQYF
TGTGCCAGCAGTCCCAGTCTAGCGGGAGGAATATATACGCAGTATTTT
>.|.|TRBV4-1|TRBJ2-7
CASSQAPGGYSYEQYF
TGCGCCAGCAGCCAAGCCCCAGGAGGGTATTCGTACGAGCAGTACTTC
>.|.|TRBV18|TRBJ1-1
CASSPKPGGLNTEAFF
TGTGCCAGCTCACCCAAACCGGGGGGGCTAAACACTGAAGCTTTCTTT
>.|.|TRBV9|TRBJ1-6
CASSVGDIRGSNSPLHF
TGTGCCAGCAGCGTAGGTGATATCCGGGGGAGCAATTCACCCCTCCACTTT
>.|TRBD2|TRBV5-4|TRBJ2-5
CASSPSGGAYQETQYF
TGTGCCAGCAGCCCTTCGGGGGGGGCATACCAAGAGACCCAGTACTTC
>.|.|TRBV7-2|TRBJ2-1
CASSPRNEQFF
TGTGCCAGCAGCCCCAGGAATGAGCAGTTCTTC
>.|.|TRBV4-1|TRBJ2-5
CASSRAGAQETQYF
TGCGCCAGCAGCCGGGCAGGGGCCCAAGAGACCCAGTACTTC
>.|TRBD2|TRBV5-6|TRBJ2-7
CASSLGLAGGGEQYF
TGTGCCAGCAGCTTGGGGTTAGCGGGAGGGGGAGAGCAGTACTTC
>.|TRBD1|TRBV5-1|TRBJ2-7
CASSLGQGSSGEQYF
TGCGCCAGCAGCTTGGGACAGGGAAGCTCGGGTGAGCAGTACTTC
>.|TRBD2|TRBV6-5|TRBJ2-3
CASSAGLVETDTQYF
TGTGCCAGCAGCGCCGGACTAGTGGAGACAGATACGCAGTATTTT
>.|TRBD1|TRBV5-1|TRBJ2-7
CASSLATGGFYEQYF
TGCGCCAGCAGCTTGGCCACAGGGGGCTTTTACGAGCAGTACTTC